This is a list of T cell receptor beta chains from one sample in a study of patients and donors after allogeneic stem cell transplantation. TCRdb ran MiXCR on the RT-PCR reads and lists one entry per CDR3 protein. The sample has hundreds of thousands of distinct CDR3 sequences; around 40% are singletons. The sample taken for sequencing was blood, either unsorted or a sorted T cell fraction (not recorded which). The receptors originated from a human donor who was either an allogeneic HSCT recipient or a stem cell or donor lymphocyte infusion donor (not recorded which). It is not recorded whose cells these are; they may come from a transplant donor. Both conserved end residues are part of each CDR3. The D gene is left open where the match is weak. Some rows have no size entry. The others give once, few or many, or a class for an expanded clone.

TGTGCCAGCAGCTTGGTGCACTCCTACGAGCAGTACTTC	CASSLVHSYEQYF	NA	TRBV5-6	TRBJ2-7	NA
TGCAGCGTCCCGGGACAGGCAAATGGCTACACCTTC	CSVPGQANGYTF	NA	TRBV29-1	TRBJ1-2	TRBD1
TGTGCCAGCACCGTAGGACTAAAGCAGTACTTC	CASTVGLKQYF	few	TRBV12-3/TRBV12-4	TRBJ2-7	NA
TGCAGCTCGGGACAGGGTAACCATGAGCAGTTCTTC	CSSGQGNHEQFF	NA	TRBV29-1	TRBJ2-1	TRBD1
TGCAGCGTTGAAGGCGGGACAGGGGTAAGGAGGAATGAGCAGTTCTTC	CSVEGGTGVRRNEQFF	NA	TRBV29-1	TRBJ2-1	TRBD1
TGTGCCAGCAGCTCGACAAGGGGAGCCAATGAGCAGTTCTTC	CASSSTRGANEQFF	NA	TRBV7-3	TRBJ2-1	NA
TGTGCCAGCTCACCATTGATGGAAAACTACAATGAGCAGTTCTTC	CASSPLMENYNEQFF	many	TRBV18	TRBJ2-1	NA
TGTGCCAGCAGTTGGGTATCCGGGACAGTGCCAGCCAAAAACATTCAGTACTTC	CASSWVSGTVPAKNIQYF	NA	TRBV12-3/TRBV12-4	TRBJ2-4	TRBD1
TGTGCCAGCAGCTTGGCTGGGATAAGTCAGCCCCAGCATTTT	CASSLAGISQPQHF	NA	TRBV5-5	TRBJ1-5	NA
TGTGCCAGCAGCCAAGAGGAAGGGTTTGGAGATACGCAGTATTTT	CASSQEEGFGDTQYF	few	TRBV3-1	TRBJ2-3	NA
TGCGCCAGCAGCCAAGGTCCCGTTGGGGAGCAGTACTTC	CASSQGPVGEQYF	NA	TRBV4-1	TRBJ2-7	NA
TGTGCCAGCAGTCCGGGACACCTATGGGGGGCCTTC	CASSPGHLWGAF	NA	TRBV2	TRBJ1-2	NA
TGCAGTGCCCCTTCTTCGAACACCGGGGAGCTGTTTTTT	CSAPSSNTGELFF	NA	TRBV20-1	TRBJ2-2	NA
TGTGCCACCAGTGATCCCGGGACCTCGAGACAGTACTTC	CATSDPGTSRQYF	few	TRBV24-1	TRBJ2-7	NA
TGTGCCAGCAGTTCGACAAACAGGGGGCCTGATTCACCCCTCCACTTT	CASSSTNRGPDSPLHF	NA	TRBV27	TRBJ1-6	TRBD1
TGTGCCAGCAGCCCACCGGGACACTATGGCTACACCTTC	CASSPPGHYGYTF	NA	TRBV7-9	TRBJ1-2	NA
TGTGCCAGCAGCTTGGCCTCGTCGGCCCCAGGGCAACAGCCCCAGCATTTT	CASSLASSAPGQQPQHF	NA	TRBV5-6	TRBJ1-5	NA
TGCGCCAGCACGGGGCACGAGACGCCTGAAGCTTTCTTT	CASTGHETPEAFF	NA	TRBV5-1	TRBJ1-1	NA
TGCGCCAGCAGCCAGGAACAAGCTAACTATGGCTACACCTTC	CASSQEQANYGYTF	few	TRBV4-1	TRBJ1-2	NA
TGCGCCAGCAGAGGAAAGGGATCATTCGGGCACGAGCAGTACTTC	CASRGKGSFGHEQYF	few	TRBV5-1	TRBJ2-7	NA
TGCGCCAGCAGCCCTGGAAGAAGGGCGAACACCGGGGAGCTGTTTTTT	CASSPGRRANTGELFF	few	TRBV5-1	TRBJ2-2	NA
TGTGCCAGCAGCTTTGGAGGCCAGGGACATGAAAAACTGTTTTTT	CASSFGGQGHEKLFF	few	TRBV9	TRBJ1-4	NA
TGTGCCAGCAGCTTAGTAGCGGGGGCGGGAGATACGCAGTATTTT	CASSLVAGAGDTQYF	NA	TRBV7-2	TRBJ2-3	TRBD2
TGCGCCAGCAGCCGCAAGGGAACAGAACCCCCTTACGGCAATCAGCCCCAGCATTTT	CASSRKGTEPPYGNQPQHF	NA	TRBV4-1	TRBJ1-5	NA
TGTGCCAGCAAATTCCGCTCCTACGAGCAGTACTTC	CASKFRSYEQYF	NA	TRBV6-9	TRBJ2-7	NA
TGTGCCAGCAGCGCCGGGACAGGGGGTGTCAATGAGCAGTTCTTC	CASSAGTGGVNEQFF	NA	TRBV6-5	TRBJ2-1	TRBD1
TGTGCCAGCAGCTTCTTTCCTCCGGGCCCTGACTATGGCTACACCTTC	CASSFFPPGPDYGYTF	few	TRBV12-3/TRBV12-4	TRBJ1-2	NA
TGTGCCAGCAGTCGTAGCCCCGCCATGAACACTGAAGCTTTCTTT	CASSRSPAMNTEAFF	few	TRBV12-3/TRBV12-4	TRBJ1-1	NA
TGTGCCAGCAGCCAAGCGGGAAACTTAGAGGAGACCCAGTACTTC	CASSQAGNLEETQYF	NA	TRBV4-2	TRBJ2-5	NA
TGCAGTGCTAGACAAGACGGCGGCCCCTACTATGGCTACACCTTC	CSARQDGGPYYGYTF	NA	TRBV20-1	TRBJ1-2	NA
TGTGCCACCAGTGATTTGCAACTCGGAGGGGGGAAAGGCACAGATACGCAGTATTTT	CATSDLQLGGGKGTDTQYF	NA	TRBV24-1	TRBJ2-3	NA
TGTGCCAGCAGCCCCTCGGGACTAGCGGGGGGGATGTTCTTC	CASSPSGLAGGMFF	NA	TRBV11-2	TRBJ2-1	TRBD2
TGTGCCAGCTCCGGACAGCACAATCAGCCCCAGCATTTT	CASSGQHNQPQHF	once	TRBV7-2	TRBJ1-5	NA
TGTGCCAGCCAGGGGTTAGGCTCCTACGAGCAGTACTTC	CASQGLGSYEQYF	few	TRBV12-3/TRBV12-4	TRBJ2-7	NA
TGTGCCAGCAGTACCAACCAGGGGGCCGGCTATGGCTACACCTTC	CASSTNQGAGYGYTF	NA	TRBV6-6	TRBJ1-2	TRBD1
TGTGCCAGCAGTCCGACAGGGGCTGAGCAGTTCTTC	CASSPTGAEQFF	NA	TRBV12-3/TRBV12-4	TRBJ2-1	TRBD1
TGCGCCAGCAGCTTCGGGGACGGGAAATCTGGGGAGCAGTTCTTC	CASSFGDGKSGEQFF	few	TRBV5-1	TRBJ2-1	NA
TGTGCCAGCAGATCCCCCCAAGCTCAAGAGACCCAGTACTTC	CASRSPQAQETQYF	NA	TRBV12-3/TRBV12-4	TRBJ2-5	NA
TGTGCCAGCAGCCAAGGCCTCTCTGGGGGGTTACCTCGCGGCTACACCTTC	CASSQGLSGGLPRGYTF	few	TRBV4-2	TRBJ1-2	NA
TGTGCCATCAGTGTGGGGCACAATCAGCCCCAGCATTTT	CAISVGHNQPQHF	few	TRBV10-3	TRBJ1-5	NA
TGTGCCAGCAGTGCAAATGAAAAACTGTTTTTT	CASSANEKLFF	many	TRBV12-3/TRBV12-4	TRBJ1-4	NA
TGTGCCAGCAGTTTACACAGCGAATCACCCCTCCACTTT	CASSLHSESPLHF	few	TRBV12-3/TRBV12-4	TRBJ1-6	NA
TGCAGCGTCGAAGACACCTTTTACAATGAGCAGTTCTTC	CSVEDTFYNEQFF	once	TRBV29-1	TRBJ2-1	NA
TGTGCCAGCAGTCCGGGGGCCTACGAGCAGTACTTC	CASSPGAYEQYF	NA	TRBV6-6	TRBJ2-7	NA
TGTGCCAGCTCACCAATTGGGACAGCGAACACCGGGGAGCTGTTTTTT	CASSPIGTANTGELFF	NA	TRBV18	TRBJ2-2	TRBD1
TGTGCCAGCCATGGGGGGAGCTCCTATAATTCACCCCTCCACTTT	CASHGGSSYNSPLHF	few	TRBV12-3/TRBV12-4	TRBJ1-6	NA
TGTGCCAGCACGCCCTTAGCCGGGACAGGGGCTTCACCCCTCCACTTT	CASTPLAGTGASPLHF	few	TRBV6-5	TRBJ1-6	TRBD1
TGCAGTGCTAGAGCTGGCATTCAGTACTTC	CSARAGIQYF	few	TRBV20-1	TRBJ2-4	NA
TGCAGTGCTATTGCGGGACACGGGAACACTGAAGCTTTCTTT	CSAIAGHGNTEAFF	few	TRBV20-1	TRBJ1-1	NA